This is a list of T cell receptor beta chains from one sample in a study of PD-L1 blockade in urothelial cancer. Method: immunoSEQ multiplex PCR; TCRdb's copy keeps in-frame clones and lacks some. The profile shows 90,000 or so clones, roughly nine tenths of them singletons. Sequencing was performed on PBMCs, taken around atezolizumab (anti-PD-L1) treatment. The receptors derive from a woman aged 80 or over with urothelial cancer. The CDR3 runs from the conserved cysteine through the conserved F or W. The D gene is left open where the match is weak. Clone size appears in some rows only: once, few, many, or a class for an expanded clone.

NA,TRBV7-3,TRBJ2-7,NA,TGTGCCAGCAGCTTATTGAGAGGTCCCTACGAGCAGTACTTC,CASSLLRGPYEQYF
NA,TRBV5-5,TRBJ2-3,NA,TGTGCCAGCAGCTTGGCCGGGACTCCCCGCAGCACAGATACGCAGTATTTT,CASSLAGTPRSTDTQYF
NA,TRBV7-9,TRBJ1-3,NA,TGTGCCAGCAGCCCCCGGCGGTTGAGCTCTGGAAACACCATATATTTT,CASSPRRLSSGNTIYF
NA,TRBV7-2,TRBJ2-1,NA,TGTGCCAGCAGCTTAATGCAGGGAGGTCGGAATGAGCAGTTCTTC,CASSLMQGGRNEQFF
TRBD2,TRBV7-9,TRBJ2-1,few,TGTGCCAGCAGCCCCGCCGGGACTAGCGGGAGGTACCAGACCAATGAGCAGTTCTTC,CASSPAGTSGRYQTNEQFF
TRBD1,TRBV9,TRBJ2-7,NA,TGTGCCAGCAGCGTAGAGGGACAGGGGAGGTACGAGCAGTACTTC,CASSVEGQGRYEQYF
TRBD2,TRBV5-6,TRBJ2-1,once,TGTGCCAGCAGCTTGGAGCTAGCGGGAAGTCGTCACAATGAGCAGTTCTTC,CASSLELAGSRHNEQFF
NA,TRBV10-2,TRBJ2-7,NA,TGCGCCAGCAGTGGCCTTCGAGGGAGTGGCGAGCAGTACTTC,CASSGLRGSGEQYF
TRBD2,TRBV4-1,TRBJ2-2,NA,TGCGCCAGCAGCCACCTTATAGCGGGAGTGAGCACCGGGGAGCTGTTTTTT,CASSHLIAGVSTGELFF
TRBD1,TRBV7-7,TRBJ2-2,NA,TGTGCCAGCAGCCCCAGGGGGTACGGCACCGGGGAGCTGTTTTTT,CASSPRGYGTGELFF
NA,TRBV27,TRBJ2-5,NA,TGTGCCAGCAGTTTGGGGACTCTACAGGGGTTGGAGACCCAGTACTTC,CASSLGTLQGLETQYF
TRBD2,TRBV28,TRBJ2-7,NA,TGTGCCAGCAGTTTCCGCCCGGGACTAGCGGGACCCGAGCAGTACTTC,CASSFRPGLAGPEQYF
NA,TRBV11-2,TRBJ2-3,NA,TGTGCCAGCAGCTTACGAGCGCCTACTAGCACAGATACGCAGTATTTT,CASSLRAPTSTDTQYF
NA,TRBV7-2,TRBJ2-3,NA,TGTGCCAGCAGCTTAGATCTTCGGAGCACAGATACGCAGTATTTT,CASSLDLRSTDTQYF
NA,TRBV11-3,TRBJ2-7,NA,TGTGCCAGCAGCTTAGGTTTGGGGGCGCCCGACGAGCAGTACTTC,CASSLGLGAPDEQYF
NA,TRBV9,TRBJ1-5,NA,TGTGCCAGCAGCAGAACAGCGGACAATCAGCCCCAGCATTTT,CASSRTADNQPQHF
NA,TRBV27,TRBJ1-2,NA,TGTGCCAGCAGAAACCGGGGGTATGGCTACACCTTC,CASRNRGYGYTF